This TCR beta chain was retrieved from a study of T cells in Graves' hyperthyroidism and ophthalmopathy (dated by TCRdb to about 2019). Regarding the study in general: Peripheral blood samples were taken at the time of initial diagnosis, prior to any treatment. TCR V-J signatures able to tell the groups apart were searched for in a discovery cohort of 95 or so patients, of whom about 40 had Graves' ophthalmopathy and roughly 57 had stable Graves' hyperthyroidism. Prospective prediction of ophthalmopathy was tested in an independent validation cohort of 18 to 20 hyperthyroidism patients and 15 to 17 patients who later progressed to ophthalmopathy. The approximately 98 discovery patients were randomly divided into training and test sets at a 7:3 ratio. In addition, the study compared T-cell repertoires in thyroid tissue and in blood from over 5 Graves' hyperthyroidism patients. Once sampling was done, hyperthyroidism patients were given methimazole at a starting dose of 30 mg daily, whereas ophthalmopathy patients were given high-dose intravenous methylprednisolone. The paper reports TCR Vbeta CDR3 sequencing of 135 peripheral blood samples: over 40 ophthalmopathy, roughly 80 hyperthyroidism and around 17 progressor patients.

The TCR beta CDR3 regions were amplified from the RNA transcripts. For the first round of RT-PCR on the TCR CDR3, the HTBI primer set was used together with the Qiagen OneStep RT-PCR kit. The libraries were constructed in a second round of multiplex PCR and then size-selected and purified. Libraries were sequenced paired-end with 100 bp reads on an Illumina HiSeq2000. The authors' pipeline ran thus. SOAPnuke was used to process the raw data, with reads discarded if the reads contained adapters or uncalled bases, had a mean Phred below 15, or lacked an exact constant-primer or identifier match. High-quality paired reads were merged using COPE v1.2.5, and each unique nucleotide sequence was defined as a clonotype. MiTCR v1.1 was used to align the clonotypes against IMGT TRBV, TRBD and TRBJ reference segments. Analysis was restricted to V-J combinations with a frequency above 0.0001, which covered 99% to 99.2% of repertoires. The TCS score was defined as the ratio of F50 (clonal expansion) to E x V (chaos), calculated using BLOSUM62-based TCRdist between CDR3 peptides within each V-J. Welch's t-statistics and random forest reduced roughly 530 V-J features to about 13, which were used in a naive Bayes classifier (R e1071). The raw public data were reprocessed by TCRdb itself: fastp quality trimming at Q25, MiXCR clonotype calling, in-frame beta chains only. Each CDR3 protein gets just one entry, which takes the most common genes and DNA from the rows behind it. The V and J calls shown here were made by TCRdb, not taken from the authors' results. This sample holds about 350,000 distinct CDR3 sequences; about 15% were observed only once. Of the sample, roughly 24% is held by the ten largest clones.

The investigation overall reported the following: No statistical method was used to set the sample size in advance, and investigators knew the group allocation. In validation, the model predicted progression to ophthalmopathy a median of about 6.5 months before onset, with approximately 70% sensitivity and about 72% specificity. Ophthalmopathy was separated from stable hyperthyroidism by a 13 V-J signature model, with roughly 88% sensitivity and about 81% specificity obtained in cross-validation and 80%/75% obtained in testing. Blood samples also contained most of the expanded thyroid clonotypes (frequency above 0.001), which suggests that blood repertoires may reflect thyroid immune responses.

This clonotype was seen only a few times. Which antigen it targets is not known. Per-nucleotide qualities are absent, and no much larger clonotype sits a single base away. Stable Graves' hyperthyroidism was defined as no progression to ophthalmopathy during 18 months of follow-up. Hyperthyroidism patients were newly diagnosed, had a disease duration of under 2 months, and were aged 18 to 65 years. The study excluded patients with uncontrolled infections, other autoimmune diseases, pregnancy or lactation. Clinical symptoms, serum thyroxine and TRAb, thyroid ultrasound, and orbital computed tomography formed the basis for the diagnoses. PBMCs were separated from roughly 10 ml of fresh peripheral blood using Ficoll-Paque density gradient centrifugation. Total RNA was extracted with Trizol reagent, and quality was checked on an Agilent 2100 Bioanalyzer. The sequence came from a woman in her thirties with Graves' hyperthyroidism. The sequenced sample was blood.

The nucleotide sequence is TGTGCCAGCTCGCCTGACAGGGGGAACTACAATGAGCAGTTCTTC. Translated, this gives CASSPDRGNYNEQFF. The sequence is built from TRBV18 and TRBJ2-1; 9 bases in the middle match TRBD1. Relative to germline, V is missing 6 bases and J is missing 3 bases, with 6 bases of the junction outside any gene match. The CDR3 runs 15 amino acids, cysteine and phenylalanine included. The DNA shown is the 45-base CDR3, in frame from base 1. CDR1 and CDR2 are drawn from the germline V gene: KGHSH, LQKENI.